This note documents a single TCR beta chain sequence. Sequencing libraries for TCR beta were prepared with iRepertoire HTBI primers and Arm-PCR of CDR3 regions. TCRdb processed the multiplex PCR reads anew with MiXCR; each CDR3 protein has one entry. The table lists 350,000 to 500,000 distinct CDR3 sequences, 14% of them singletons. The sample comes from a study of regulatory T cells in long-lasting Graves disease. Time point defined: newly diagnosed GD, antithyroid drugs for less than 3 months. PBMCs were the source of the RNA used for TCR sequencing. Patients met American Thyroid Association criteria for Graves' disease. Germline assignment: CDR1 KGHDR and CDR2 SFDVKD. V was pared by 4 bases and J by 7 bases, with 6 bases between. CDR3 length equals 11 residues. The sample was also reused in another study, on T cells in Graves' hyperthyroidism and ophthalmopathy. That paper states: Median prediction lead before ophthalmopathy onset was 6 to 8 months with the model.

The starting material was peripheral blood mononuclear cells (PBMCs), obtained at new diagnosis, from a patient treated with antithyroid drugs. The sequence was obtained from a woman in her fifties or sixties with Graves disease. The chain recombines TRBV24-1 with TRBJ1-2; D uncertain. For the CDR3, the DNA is TGTGCCACCAGTGACTACTTTGGCTACACCTTC. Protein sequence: CATSDYFGYTF.